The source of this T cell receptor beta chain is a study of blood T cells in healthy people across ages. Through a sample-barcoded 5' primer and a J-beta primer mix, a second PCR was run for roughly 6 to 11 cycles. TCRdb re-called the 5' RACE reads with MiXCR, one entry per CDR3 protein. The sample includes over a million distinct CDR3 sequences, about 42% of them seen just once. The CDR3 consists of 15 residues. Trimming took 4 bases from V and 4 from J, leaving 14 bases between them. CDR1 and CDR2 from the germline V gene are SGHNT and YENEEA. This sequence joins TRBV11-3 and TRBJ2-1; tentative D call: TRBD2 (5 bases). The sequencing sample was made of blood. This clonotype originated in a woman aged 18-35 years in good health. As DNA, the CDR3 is TGTGCCAGCAGCTCCGGCGGGCAGTCTTACAATGAGCAGTTCTTC. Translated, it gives CASSSGGQSYNEQFF. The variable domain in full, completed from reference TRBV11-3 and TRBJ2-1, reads EAGVVQSPRYKIIEKKQPVAFWCNPISGHNTLYWYLQNLGQGPELLIRYENEEAVDDSQLPKDRFSAERLKGVDSTLKIQPAELGDSAVYLCASSSGGQSYNEQFFGPGTRLTVL.